These T cell receptor beta chains were read from a single sample in a study of control samples from healthy donors and cancer patients. Method: immunoSEQ multiplex PCR; TCRdb's copy keeps in-frame clones and lacks some. There are approximately 97,000 clones in the sample; around 92% occur only once, and roughly 2.5% lies in the top ten. The sequencing input was blood. These receptors all stem from a woman aged 18-30 years in good health. CDR3s leave out the opening cysteine and the closing phenylalanine or tryptophan. Rows may omit the clone size; those that give it use once, few, many or a size class.

CDR3 length,V gene,clone size,CDR3 protein
10,TRBV7-2,-,ASSLGADTQY
13,TRBV18,-,ASSPPVEQGLEQY
13,TRBV5-4,-,ASSWGVDSGNTIY
15,TRBV21-1,few,ASSSKTGTGVNSPLH
11,TRBV27,-,ASSPRTGTEAF
11,TRBV27,few,ASSLFAYTEAF
13,TRBV3-1/TRBV3-2,-,ASGPFRTSNSPLH
12,TRBV27,once,ASSFYRDRAGYT
15,TRBV30,-,ASTLGVKLSGANVLT
10,TRBV6-5,-,ASTRQNYGYT
13,TRBV10-2,-,ASSESPQAGSPLH
13,TRBV27,-,ASRTDRGQTNEQF
11,TRBV7-3,once,ASSLTKGHEQF
13,TRBV29-1,-,SVDIRFRSTDTQY
13,TRBV24-1,-,ATSDPDEGGNTIY
12,TRBV28,-,ASRRVNSNQPQH
12,TRBV24-1,-,ATSDLRTGWGYT
12,TRBV9,-,ASSVGRISYEQY
11,TRBV6-2/TRBV6-3,few,ASSLTGSYEQY
13,TRBV10-3,-,AISGGGGRGTEAF
12,TRBV5-5,-,ASSLELAGLEAF
12,TRBV24-1,-,ATSGGTPTDTQY
11,TRBV27,-,ASRGQVGTEAF
12,TRBV27,-,ASSLYRGNTEAF
11,TRBV7-9,-,ASSLSGGGEQF
12,TRBV25-1,-,ASSGLRAADTQY
12,TRBV18,-,ASSPSDSNQPQH
11,TRBV9,-,ASSPPTGETQY
13,TRBV5-4,-,ASSLEVGTGYGYT
13,TRBV30,-,AWDSQDRGLETQY
14,TRBV7-6,-,ASSLGTGRHNSPLH
11,TRBV5-6,-,ASSPGANSPLH
14,TRBV2,-,ANTDPTAQDLSGYT
10,TRBV29-1,-,SVAKSGNTIY
14,TRBV6-2/TRBV6-3,-,ASSRIRGSWPGELF
12,TRBV5-1,-,ASSTASGDTEAF
16,TRBV28,-,ASGTGTSGRVSYNEQF
10,TRBV11-3,-,ASSLVPGELF
15,TRBV24-1,-,ATSDFEDRGRPDTQY
13,TRBV28,-,ASSLRSPSNQPQH
12,TRBV11-2,-,ASSLADTSYEQY
11,TRBV30,once,AWTPSQKGELF
15,TRBV27,-,ASSPDGPLGGRETQY
12,TRBV7-9,-,ASSFTDRQETQY
13,TRBV5-4,-,ASSKSGSSYNEQF
18,TRBV14,-,ASSQRPGLAGLPGYNEQF
12,TRBV7-2,-,ASSPDSKSYEQY
13,TRBV5-1,-,ASGQSGEGRYEQY
12,TRBV5-6,-,ASSLRFPQETQY
10,TRBV28,-,ASSPTNTEAF
16,TRBV7-4,-,ASSSNNFKRGRTYEQY
11,TRBV7-2,-,ASSLEDGTGAF
15,TRBV3-1/TRBV3-2,-,ASSQPTSGSNTGELF
12,TRBV10-2,once,ASSGTSANEKLF
14,TRBV28,-,ASRITGGARNSPLH
12,TRBV19,-,ASSILQGGSPLH
13,TRBV5-6,few,ASSGTGWPSYEQY